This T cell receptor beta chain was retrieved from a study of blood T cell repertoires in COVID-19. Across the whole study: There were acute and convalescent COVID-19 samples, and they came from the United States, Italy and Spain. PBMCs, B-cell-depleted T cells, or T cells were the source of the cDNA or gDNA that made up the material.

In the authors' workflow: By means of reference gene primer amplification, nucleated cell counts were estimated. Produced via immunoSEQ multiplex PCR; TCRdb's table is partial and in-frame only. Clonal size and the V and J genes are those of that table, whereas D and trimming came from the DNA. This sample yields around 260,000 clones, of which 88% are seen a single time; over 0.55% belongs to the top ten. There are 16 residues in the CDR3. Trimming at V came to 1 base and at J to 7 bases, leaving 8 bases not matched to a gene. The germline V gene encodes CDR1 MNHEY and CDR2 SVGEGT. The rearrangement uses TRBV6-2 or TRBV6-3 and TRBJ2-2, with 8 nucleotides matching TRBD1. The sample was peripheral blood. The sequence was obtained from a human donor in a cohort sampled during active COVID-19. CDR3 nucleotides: TGTGCCAGCAGTTACTATCTAAACAGGGGGTTCGGGGAGCTGTTTTTT. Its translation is CASSYYLNRGFGELFF.